This T cell receptor beta chain originates from a study of T cells in Graves' hyperthyroidism and ophthalmopathy. V was clipped by 6 bases and J by 6 bases, with 17 bases between them. This CDR3 region has 14 residues. Amplification yielded TCR beta CDR3 regions, with RNA transcripts as the source. Initially, a first-round RT-PCR of the TCR CDR3 employed the HTBI primer set. TCRdb independently ran MiXCR on the multiplex PCR reads; one entry per CDR3 protein. This table holds over 650,000 distinct CDR3 sequences, approximately 42% found once. The sample comprised peripheral blood or thyroid tissue (not recorded which). The J gene is TRBJ1-2, the V gene TRBV12-3 or TRBV12-4; a weak D match, TRBD1 (5 bases). The source is an adult man with Graves' disease, either hyperthyroidism or ophthalmopathy (not recorded which). This chain's CDR3 is CASSRTPGGHGYTF. The CDR3 bases are TGTGCCAGCAGCCGGACCCCGGGGGGTCATGGCTACACCTTC.